Below are 19 T cell receptor beta chains sequenced from a single sample in a study of T-cell reconstitution after alpha-beta-depleted transplantation in children. Unique molecular identifiers tagged the TCRbeta library. TCRdb reanalysed the PCR reads using MiXCR and keeps one entry per CDR3 protein. The sample gives 90,000 to 100,000 distinct CDR3 sequences, 23% of which show up once; around 21% is in the top ten. Sequencing used PBMCs, obtained before TCRalphabeta/CD19-depleted stem cell transplant. The receptors were sampled from a boy younger than 10 with acute lymphoblastic leukemia, due to receive a stem cell transplant.

This chain connects TRBV4-1 to TRBJ2-7; D is unresolved. V shed 1 base and J shed 0 bases, with 10 bases lying between them. Germline loops: CDR1 MGHRA, CDR2 YSYEKL. This CDR3 has 15 residues. The DNA for the CDR3 is TGCGCCAGCAGCCAAGTGGTACTAAACTCCTACGAGCAGTACTTC. Residues: CASSQVVLNSYEQYF.

The rearrangement uses TRBV12-3 or TRBV12-4 and TRBJ2-3; D remains ambiguous. This CDR3 has 14 residues. V lost 7 bases to trimming and J lost 10 bases, with 21 bases between them. In DNA form, the CDR3 reads TGTGCCAGCACCACAGACGGAGCCCGATGTGCGCAGTATTTT. It codes for CASTTDGARCAQYF.

This clonotype occurred a few times. The gene calls are TRBV4-2 and TRBJ2-3; D might be TRBD2 (6 bases). This CDR3 contains 16 residues. Germline values: CDR1 LGHNA, CDR2 YNFKEQ. The V end was cut by 1 base, the J end by 2 bases, with 13 bases between. The CDR3 spells CASSQGSGGITDTQYF. Here the CDR3 DNA reads TGTGCCAGCAGCCAAGGAAGCGGAGGGATCACAGATACGCAGTATTTT.

This clonotype was counted only a few times. The V call is TRBV12-3 or TRBV12-4, the J call TRBJ2-3, with D perhaps matching TRBD1 (6 bases). The CDR3 is 12 residues long. V was clipped by 7 bases and J by 10 bases, with 15 bases between them. CDR3 DNA: TGTGCCAGCACTTTGACAGGCTTCGCGCAGTATTTT. Translation: CASTLTGFAQYF.

The chain employs TRBV5-1 and TRBJ2-3, with 8 positions matching TRBD2. The germline CDR1 and CDR2 sequences are SGHRS and YFSETQ. V shed 1 base and J 5 bases; nucleotides not matched to a gene: 9. CDR3 length equals 16 residues. The CDR3 spells CASSLLSGSQLDTQYF. The CDR3 bases are TGCGCCAGCAGCTTGTTGAGCGGGAGTCAGCTAGATACGCAGTATTTT. Variable domain in full (rest from reference TRBV5-1 and TRBJ2-3): KAGVTQTPRYLIKTRGQQVTLSCSPISGHRSVSWYQQTPGQGLQFLFEYFSETQRNKGNFPGRFSGRQFSNSRSEMNVSTLELGDSALYLCASSLLSGSQLDTQYFGPGTRLTVL.

This chain connects TRBV7-9 to TRBJ2-6, with TRBD2 identical over 7 bases. Trimming at V came to 5 bases and at J to 0 bases, leaving 4 bases not matched to a gene. Germline loops: CDR1 SEHNR, CDR2 FQNEAQ (reference sequence). The CDR3 loop spans 16 amino acids. CDR3 nucleotide sequence: TGTGCCAGCAGCCCTAGCGGTTACTCTGGGGCCAACGTCCTGACTTTC. Amino acids: CASSPSGYSGANVLTF.

J is TRBJ2-1 and V is TRBV20-1; TRBD2 matches at 8 bases. The ends lost 3 bases at V and 7 bases at J; junction bases unmatched: 5. Germline-derived CDR1 and CDR2 are DFQATT and SNEGSKA (reference sequence). The CDR3 extends over 13 amino acids. The CDR3 DNA reads TGCAGTGCTAGTGTTCTAGCGGGTAATGAGCAGTTCTTC. Its translation: CSASVLAGNEQFF.

J is TRBJ1-1 and V is TRBV29-1, with 11 positions matching TRBD1. CDR1 is SQVTM, CDR2 ANQGSEA, per germline. The V segment lost 6 bases and the J segment 4 bases; nucleotides outside the gene matches: 4. The CDR3 sequence is 13 residues long. CDR3 sequence: CSVGDRGFTEAFF. CDR3 in DNA: TGCAGCGTCGGGGACAGGGGGTTCACTGAAGCTTTCTTT.

This rearrangement joins TRBV11-2 to TRBJ2-1; weak D call: TRBD2 (5 bases). CDR3 length: 16 residues. The V gene lost 0 bases and the J gene lost 6 bases, with 15 bases spanning the gap. The germline V gene has CDR1 SGHAT and CDR2 FQNNGV. CDR3 protein: CASSLDLEERINEQFF. The CDR3 DNA reads as TGTGCCAGCAGCTTAGATTTGGAGGAGCGAATCAATGAGCAGTTCTTC.

This clonotype was counted only a few times. V and J are TRBV5-6 and TRBJ2-7, with unresolved D. The ends were cut back, 3 bases at V and 2 bases at J, with 9 bases in the middle. The CDR3 is 13 residues long. Germline V gives CDR1 SGHDT, CDR2 YYEEEE. CDR3 sequence: CASSSPSTYEQYF. The CDR3 DNA reads as TGTGCCAGCAGCTCCCCGAGCACCTACGAGCAGTACTTC.

V is TRBV5-1 and J is TRBJ2-1; TRBD1 aligns across 7 bases. This CDR3 is 14 amino acids long. The V gene's germline CDR1 is SGHRS and CDR2 YFSETQ. V lost 5 bases to trimming and J lost 7 bases; unmatched junction nucleotides: 9. The CDR3 DNA follows: TGCGCCAGCAGGTACGACAGGGTAGGAAATGAGCAGTTCTTC. Its translation: CASRYDRVGNEQFF.

This chain links TRBV27 with TRBJ2-1, with D perhaps TRBD2 (6 bases). CDR1 and CDR2 (germline): MNHEY, SMNVEV (reference sequence). The length of the CDR3 is 13 residues. With 7 bases removed from V and 7 bases from J, the gap between germline ends came to 14 bases. CDR3 in DNA: TGTGCCAGCATCGGCGGAGGGGCGAATGAGCAGTTCTTC. It is translated as CASIGGGANEQFF.

The V and J genes are TRBV12-3 or TRBV12-4 and TRBJ2-2; no firm D call. The CDR3 runs to 13 residues. Trimming took 3 bases from V and 5 from J, leaving 7 bases between them. The CDR3 sequence is CASSLWGTGELFF. The CDR3 nucleotides are TGTGCCAGCAGTTTGTGGGGAACCGGGGAGCTGTTTTTT.

V usage is TRBV5-1 and J usage is TRBJ1-1; D ambiguous. Trimming cost V 2 bases and J 4 bases, with 9 bases left between them. The CDR3 runs to 13 residues. Looked up from germline, CDR1 is SGHRS and CDR2 is YFSETQ. The CDR3 DNA reads TGCGCCAGCAGCTTCGAAGGGCTCACTGAAGCTTTCTTT. This encodes CASSFEGLTEAFF.

The gene calls are TRBV5-1 and TRBJ2-1; no reliable D call. Trimming left V 2 bases short and J 4 bases short, with 13 bases between. CDR3 length equals 15 residues. Per germline, CDR1 SGHRS and CDR2 YFSETQ. Here the CDR3 reads CASSLGGALYNEQFF. The CDR3 DNA follows: TGCGCCAGCAGCTTAGGCGGAGCGCTTTACAATGAGCAGTTCTTC.

The table lists this clonotype with many counts. V usage is TRBV11-2 and J usage is TRBJ2-1; D may be TRBD2 (6 bases). V lost 1 base and J lost 4, with 14 bases in between. CDR3 size: 16 residues. The germline gives CDR1 SGHAT, CDR2 FQNNGV. CDR3 in DNA: TGTGCCAGCAGCTTAGTGGGTAGCGGAGGGTACAATGAGCAGTTCTTC. The encoded protein is CASSLVGSGGYNEQFF. Full variable domain (outside the CDR3, taken from reference TRBV11-2 and TRBJ2-1): EAGVAQSPRYKIIEKRQSVAFWCNPISGHATLYWYQQILGQGPKLLIQFQNNGVVDDSQLPKDRFSAERLKGVDSTLKIQPAKLEDSAVYLCASSLVGSGGYNEQFFGPGTRLTVL.

This clonotype has more than one count but fewer than ten. The rearrangement joins TRBV5-1 to TRBJ2-2; 9 bases are a match to TRBD1. V trimming: 3 bases; J trimming: 3 bases; junction bases outside the gene matches: 15. The germline CDR1 and CDR2 sequences are SGHRS and YFSETQ. This CDR3 comprises 19 residues. This CDR3 reads CASSYYRGPSGGDTGELFF. DNA for the CDR3: TGCGCCAGCAGCTACTACAGGGGGCCTAGCGGAGGGGACACCGGGGAGCTGTTTTTT. Looking up the rest from reference TRBV5-1 and TRBJ2-2 gives the full variable domain: KAGVTQTPRYLIKTRGQQVTLSCSPISGHRSVSWYQQTPGQGLQFLFEYFSETQRNKGNFPGRFSGRQFSNSRSEMNVSTLELGDSALYLCASSYYRGPSGGDTGELFFGEGSRLTVL.

The rearrangement links TRBV28 to TRBJ2-3; 9 nucleotides match TRBD1. This CDR3 spans 16 amino acids. With 6 bases clipped from V and 2 bases from J, the junction kept 9 bases outside the gene matches. CDR1 and CDR2 from the germline V gene are MDHEN and SYDVKM. Here the CDR3 reads CASSPTRDRDTDTQYF. CDR3 nucleotides: TGTGCCAGCAGCCCGACCAGGGACAGGGACACAGATACGCAGTATTTT.

The gene calls are TRBV29-1 and TRBJ1-1, with a tentative D call TRBD1 (5 bases). CDR3 length equals 13 residues. V was pared by 5 bases and J by 1 base, with 11 bases between. Per germline, CDR1 SQVTM and CDR2 ANQGSEA. Here the CDR3 reads CSVKGMGNTEAFF. The DNA for the CDR3 is TGCAGCGTTAAGGGGATGGGGAACACTGAAGCTTTCTTT.